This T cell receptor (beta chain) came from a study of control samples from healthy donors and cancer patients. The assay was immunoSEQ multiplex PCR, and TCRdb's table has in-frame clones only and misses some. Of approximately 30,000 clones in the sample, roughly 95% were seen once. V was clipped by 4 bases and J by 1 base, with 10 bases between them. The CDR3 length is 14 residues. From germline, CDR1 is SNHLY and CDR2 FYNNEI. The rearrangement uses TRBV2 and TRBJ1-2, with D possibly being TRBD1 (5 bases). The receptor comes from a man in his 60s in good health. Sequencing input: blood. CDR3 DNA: TGTGCCAGCAGTGCTCGACAGTATAACTATGGCTACACCTTC. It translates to CASSARQYNYGYTF.